The following is a TCR beta chain sequence with its context. It has no known antigen specificity. Per-nucleotide qualities are absent, and no much larger clonotype sits a single base away. On a MiSeq, deep resolution sequencing aimed for a depth between 1 in 1 million and 1 in 200,000 T cells, with each clonotype covered 10x on average. The immunoSEQ hsTCRB Kit was used to generate the TCR beta libraries. Per the source publication's procedure: Data were analyzed with ImmunoSEQ Data Assistant and ImmunoSEQ Analyzer, with V, D and J genes assigned per IMGT definitions. Clonality, with values ranging from 0 to 1, was calculated as one minus the normalized Shannon entropy of productive rearrangement frequencies. Public clonotype analysis was restricted to overrepresented clonotypes comprising at least 0.05% of each patient's repertoire. Roughly 13 age-matched healthy donor repertoires from immuneACCESS served as clonality controls. TCRdb stores this immuneACCESS table with in-frame sequences only. Part of the clones is absent; in the studies checked, under half of the shortfall reflects unresolved V genes, and no reason is known for the rest. V, J and clone size reflect that table, while D and trimming were determined from the DNA. The sample table records about 270,000 clones; around 76% of these occur just once. The ten biggest clones cover 5.6% of the sample.

This entry comes from a study of cytotoxic CD8 clonotypes in ibrutinib-treated CLL (dated by TCRdb to the early 2020s). Study-level background: In this cohort, approximately 15 patients were treatment-naive and roughly ten were relapsed/refractory, while around 18 had unmutated IGHV. Partial responses were observed in approximately 24 patients and complete responses in 2; after a median follow-up of 68 months, remission was maintained in 15 or so patients and progression was observed in roughly twelve. Cryopreserved peripheral blood mononuclear cells were obtained before treatment, at response, and at either sustained remission or disease progression. Of the 90 or so participants in the trial, about two dozen had longitudinal samples available. All remission and progressive disease samples were collected while patients were still receiving ibrutinib. On average, each sample yielded about 260,000 productive templates and tens of thousands of productive rearrangements. Response samples were taken after a median of roughly 12 months on treatment, ranging from roughly 6 to 36 months. The investigation overall reported the following: Public clonotypes were rare and either shrank or stayed stable during treatment, and the rise in clonality at ibrutinib response reflected expansion of private clonotypes. At baseline, clonality was higher than in age-matched healthy donors and showed a strong correlation with circulating CD8+ T-cell counts. Lymph node repertoires were not examined, and the timing of sampling was not matched between patients in sustained remission and those whose disease progressed. An increase in clonality was observed at ibrutinib response, with clonality remaining stable during sustained remission and falling back toward baseline at progression.

The time point label on this specimen signifies: progressive disease on ibrutinib. For TCR beta library preparation, approximately 2 micrograms of genomic DNA were isolated from cryopreserved PBMCs. Longitudinal blood samples from CLL patients receiving ibrutinib monotherapy were subjected to high-throughput TCR beta sequencing. The patients took part in an open-label, single-center phase 2 trial of ibrutinib monotherapy. The germline ends are 14 bases apart after V is trimmed by 11 bases and J by 4 bases. CDR1 and CDR2 (ENHRY, SYGVKD) derive from the germline V gene. The CDR3, from cysteine to phenylalanine, totals 13 residues. Kept here is only the CDR3 DNA, which spans 39 bases and is read in frame from base 1.

The TCR sequence derives from a human donor with chronic lymphocytic leukemia. The sequence links TRBV10-3 to TRBJ1-4; the D segment cannot be called with confidence. This material consisted of PBMCs, taken at disease progression, from a patient treated with ibrutinib. The CDR3 here reads CASSVGFNEKLFF. Read as DNA, the sequence is TGTGCCTCATCCGTGGGATTTAATGAAAAACTGTTTTTT.